The entry below gives a single TCR beta chain sequence along with its context. Antigen unknown. Sample-barcoded 5' priming and a J-beta primer mix drove a second PCR of about 6 to 12 cycles. Each CDR3 protein is one row after TCRdb ran MiXCR on the 5' RACE reads. The sample records about 1,600,000 distinct CDR3 sequences, 42% being singletons. The CDR3 sequence is 16 residues long. The V and J ends lost 3 bases and 1 base, in that order; junction bases with no gene match: 4. Germline values: CDR1 SGDLS, CDR2 YYNGEE. This entry belongs to a study of blood T cells in healthy people across ages. Notes on the study in general: The donors' CMV status was not determined, possibly confounding changes in expanded clonotypes. With age, beta diversity per million T cells declined roughly linearly, significantly by 30 to 40.

Sequencing was carried out using blood. The sequence derives from a woman in her late teens or twenties in good health. V and J are TRBV9 and TRBJ2-2, with 9 bases that match TRBD1. The CDR3 sequence is CASSASGQGNTGELFF. The CDR3 nucleotides are TGTGCCAGCAGCGCGTCGGGACAGGGGAACACCGGGGAGCTGTTTTTT.